This T cell receptor (beta chain) appears in the sequencing data of a study of T cell responses to AZD1222 COVID-19 vaccine. Study observations and caveats: Compared with day 0, the breadth and depth of the Spike-specific TCR repertoire rose significantly after two doses of AZD1222. Along spike, vaccine-associated CD4 TCRs were found throughout, with dominance at 160-218 and 743-854. White British donors predominated, females outnumbered males, and clonal diversity was possibly underestimated.

Regarding this clone: The target antigen is unknown.

The V end was cut by 3 bases, the J end by 1 base, with 7 bases between. The CDR3 loop spans 14 amino acids. From germline, CDR1 is SGHRS and CDR2 YFSETQ. The repertoire was sequenced with immunoSEQ multiplex PCR; TCRdb's copy has only in-frame clones and lacks some. The sample has 120,000 to 150,000 clones, around 83% seen once. The sequence was collected from an adult who received the AZD1222 COVID-19 vaccine. The chain has TRBV5-1 and TRBJ2-2; D is uncertain. The specimen comprised peripheral blood, sampled 28 days after the second AZD1222 dose. CDR3 residues: CASSSSVNTGELFF. The CDR3 DNA is TGCGCCAGCAGCTCTTCGGTGAACACCGGGGAGCTGTTTTTT.